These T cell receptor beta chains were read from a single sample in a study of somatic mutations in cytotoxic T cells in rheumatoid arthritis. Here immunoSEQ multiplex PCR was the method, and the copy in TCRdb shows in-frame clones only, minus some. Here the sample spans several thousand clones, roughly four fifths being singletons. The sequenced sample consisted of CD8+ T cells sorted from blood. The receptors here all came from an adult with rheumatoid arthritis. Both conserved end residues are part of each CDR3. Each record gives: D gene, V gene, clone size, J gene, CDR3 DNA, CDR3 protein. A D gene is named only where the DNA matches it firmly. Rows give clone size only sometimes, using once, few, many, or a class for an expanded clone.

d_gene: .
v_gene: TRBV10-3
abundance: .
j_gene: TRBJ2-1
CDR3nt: TGTGCCATCAGTAGCGGGAATGAGCAGTTCTTC
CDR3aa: CAISSGNEQFF

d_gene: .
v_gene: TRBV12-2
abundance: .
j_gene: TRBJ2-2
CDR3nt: TGTGCAAGTCGCTCACTTCCCGTCGAGGGGAGAATTTTCCCCGGGGAGCTGTTTTTT
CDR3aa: CASRSLPVEGRIFPGELFF

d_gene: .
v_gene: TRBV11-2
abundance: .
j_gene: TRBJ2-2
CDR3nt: TGTGCCAGCAGCATCCTACAGCTCCGGGAGCTGTTTTTT
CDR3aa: CASSILQLRELFF

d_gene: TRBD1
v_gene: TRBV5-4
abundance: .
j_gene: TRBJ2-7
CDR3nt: TGTGCCAGCAGCTTGAGGGGGACAGGGTTGAGCGAGCAGTACTTC
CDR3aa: CASSLRGTGLSEQYF

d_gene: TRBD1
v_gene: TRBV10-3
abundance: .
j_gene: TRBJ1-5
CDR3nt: TGTGCCATCAGTTCCGGGACAGGGGTGGCTCAGCCCCAGCATTTT
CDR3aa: CAISSGTGVAQPQHF

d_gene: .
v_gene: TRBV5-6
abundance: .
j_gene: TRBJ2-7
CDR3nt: TGTGCCAGCAGCTTTGTAAGCTCCTACGAGCAGTACTTC
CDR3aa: CASSFVSSYEQYF

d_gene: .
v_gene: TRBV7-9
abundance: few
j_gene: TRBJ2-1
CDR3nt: TGTGCCAGCAGCTCCCTTGCGGAGCAGTTCTTC
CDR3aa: CASSSLAEQFF

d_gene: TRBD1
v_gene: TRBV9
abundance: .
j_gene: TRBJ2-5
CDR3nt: TGTGCCAGCAGCCCGGGACAGGGGCGAGAGACCCAGTACTTC
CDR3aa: CASSPGQGRETQYF

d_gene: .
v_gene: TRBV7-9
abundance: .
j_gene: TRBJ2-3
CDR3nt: TGTGCCAGCAGCTTAGGAGAGAGCACAGATACGCAGTATTTT
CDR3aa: CASSLGESTDTQYF

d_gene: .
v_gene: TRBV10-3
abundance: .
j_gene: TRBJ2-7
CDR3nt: TGTGCCATCACCGAGTCGGGCAGCCTCTACGAGCAGTACTTC
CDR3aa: CAITESGSLYEQYF

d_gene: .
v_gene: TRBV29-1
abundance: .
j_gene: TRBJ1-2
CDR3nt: TGCAGCGTTGACCCCGGGATTAGCTATGGCTACACCTTC
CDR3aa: CSVDPGISYGYTF

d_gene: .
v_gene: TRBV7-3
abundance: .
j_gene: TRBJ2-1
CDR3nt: TGTGCCAGCAGCTTAGGGGCGGGGTCCTACAATGAGCAGTTCTTC
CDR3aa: CASSLGAGSYNEQFF

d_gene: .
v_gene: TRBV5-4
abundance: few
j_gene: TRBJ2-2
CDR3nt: TGTGCCGTGGGACCAAACACCGGGGAGCTGTTTTTT
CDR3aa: CAVGPNTGELFF

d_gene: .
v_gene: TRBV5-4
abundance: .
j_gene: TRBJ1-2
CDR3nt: TGTGCCAGCAGCTTTTCGGACAGCCTATACTTCAACACCTTC
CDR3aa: CASSFSDSLYFNTF

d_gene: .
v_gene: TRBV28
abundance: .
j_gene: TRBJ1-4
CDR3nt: TGTGCCAGCAGTTTGGCGGGGGGCAATGAAAAACTGTTTTTT
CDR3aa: CASSLAGGNEKLFF

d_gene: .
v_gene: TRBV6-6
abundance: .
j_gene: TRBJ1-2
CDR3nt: TGTGCCAGCAGTCCCTTTCCGGGGGGCGAAGGCTACACCTTC
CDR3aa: CASSPFPGGEGYTF

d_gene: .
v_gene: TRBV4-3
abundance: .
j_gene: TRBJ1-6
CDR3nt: TGCGCCAGCAGCCGCGGACGGTCCTCCTATAATTCACCCCTCCACTTT
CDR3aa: CASSRGRSSYNSPLHF

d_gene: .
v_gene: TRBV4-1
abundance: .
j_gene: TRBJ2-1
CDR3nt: TGCGCCAGCAGCCAAGATATGGGGACCTCCTACAATGAGCAGTTCTTC
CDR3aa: CASSQDMGTSYNEQFF

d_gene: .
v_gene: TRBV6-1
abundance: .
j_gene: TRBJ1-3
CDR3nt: TGTGCCAGCAGCCCCACCGCGATCTCTGGAAACACCATATATTTT
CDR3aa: CASSPTAISGNTIYF

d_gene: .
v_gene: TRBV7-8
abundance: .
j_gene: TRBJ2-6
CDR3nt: TGTGCCAGCAGGCGATCAGGGTCTGCTGGGGCCAACGTCCTGACTTTC
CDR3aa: CASRRSGSAGANVLTF

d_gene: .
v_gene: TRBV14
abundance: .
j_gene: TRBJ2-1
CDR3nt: TGTGCCAGCAGCCAAGGGGCAGGCCGGCTGGGCAATGAGCAGTTCTTC
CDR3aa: CASSQGAGRLGNEQFF

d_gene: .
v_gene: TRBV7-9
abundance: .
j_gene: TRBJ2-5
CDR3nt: TGTGCCAGCAGCTTGAAAGGGGTCGAGACCCAGTACTTC
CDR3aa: CASSLKGVETQYF

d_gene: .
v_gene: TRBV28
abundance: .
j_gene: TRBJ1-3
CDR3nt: TGTGCCCTCATGGCCCCTTCTGGAAACACCATATATTTT
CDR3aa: CALMAPSGNTIYF

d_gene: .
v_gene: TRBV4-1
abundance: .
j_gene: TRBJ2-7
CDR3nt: TGCGCCAGCAGCCAAGTCCCTCCGAGGGCCCACGTCCCCTACGAGCAGTACTTC
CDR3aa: CASSQVPPRAHVPYEQYF

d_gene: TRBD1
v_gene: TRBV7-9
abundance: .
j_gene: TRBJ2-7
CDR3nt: TGTGCCAGCAGCCCTGGAAAGAGGGGGCTCGGCCTCTACGAGCAGTACTTC
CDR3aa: CASSPGKRGLGLYEQYF

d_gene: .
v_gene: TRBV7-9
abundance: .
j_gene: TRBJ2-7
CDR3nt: TGTGCCAGCAGCCCGAACCTGTACGAGCAGTACTTC
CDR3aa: CASSPNLYEQYF

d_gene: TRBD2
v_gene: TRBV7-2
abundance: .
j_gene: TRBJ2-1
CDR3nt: TGTGCCAGCAGCTTAGTTGGTGGGCTAGCGGGGTCATACAATGAGCAGTTCTTC
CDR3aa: CASSLVGGLAGSYNEQFF

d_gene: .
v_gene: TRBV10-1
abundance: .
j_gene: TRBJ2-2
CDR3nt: TGCGCCAGCAGTGAAGGGCGACTGAACACCGGGGAGCTGTTTTTT
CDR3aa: CASSEGRLNTGELFF

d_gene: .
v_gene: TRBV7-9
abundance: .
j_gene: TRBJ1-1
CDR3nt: TGTGCCAGCCTTTCGACCGAGGGGGTCGAAGCTTTCTTT
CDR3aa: CASLSTEGVEAFF

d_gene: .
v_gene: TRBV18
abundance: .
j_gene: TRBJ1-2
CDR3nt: TGTGCCAGCTCACCGGACAGCTCCTATGGCTACACCTTC
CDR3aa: CASSPDSSYGYTF

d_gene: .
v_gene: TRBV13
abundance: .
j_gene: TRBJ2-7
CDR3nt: TGTGCCAGCAGCTTCACCGCGTCGCAGTACGAGCAGTACTTC
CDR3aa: CASSFTASQYEQYF

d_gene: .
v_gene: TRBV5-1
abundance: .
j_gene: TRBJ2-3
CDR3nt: TGCGCCAGCACTGGTGGAAGCACAGATACGCAGTATTTT
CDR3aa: CASTGGSTDTQYF

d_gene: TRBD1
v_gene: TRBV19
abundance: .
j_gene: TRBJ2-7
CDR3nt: TGTGCCAGTAGTTCCGGGACAGGGAGTCTCGCCTACGAGCAGTACTTC
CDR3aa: CASSSGTGSLAYEQYF

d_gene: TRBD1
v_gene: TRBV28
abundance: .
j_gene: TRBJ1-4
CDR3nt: TGTGCCAGCAGTCCCCCCGGGACAGGGGGCGATTTT
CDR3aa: CASSPPGTGGDF

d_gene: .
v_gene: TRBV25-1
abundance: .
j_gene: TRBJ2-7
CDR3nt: TGTGCCAGCAGTGAATTAGGGGACGCGAGGGTCGACTTC
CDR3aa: CASSELGDARVDF

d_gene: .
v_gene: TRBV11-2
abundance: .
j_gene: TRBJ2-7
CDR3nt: TGTGCCAGCAGCTTAACTCCCAGGGCTGGAAGCGAGCAGTACTTC
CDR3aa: CASSLTPRAGSEQYF

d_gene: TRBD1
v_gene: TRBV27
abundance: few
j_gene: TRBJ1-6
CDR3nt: TGTGCCAGCAGTTTAAGTACAGGGGGTTCACCCCTCCACTTT
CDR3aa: CASSLSTGGSPLHF

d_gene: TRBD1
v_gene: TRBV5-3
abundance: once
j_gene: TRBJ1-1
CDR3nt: TGTGCCAGCAGCTTGGACAGGAGCAACACTGAAGCTTTCTTT
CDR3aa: CASSLDRSNTEAFF

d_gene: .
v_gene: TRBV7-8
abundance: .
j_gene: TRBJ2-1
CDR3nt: TGTGCCAGCAGCTTAAGTCAGGTATTCGACAATGAGCAGTTCTTC
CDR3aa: CASSLSQVFDNEQFF

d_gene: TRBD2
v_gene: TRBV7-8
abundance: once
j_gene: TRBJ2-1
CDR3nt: TGTGCCAGCAGCACCGGGACTAGCGGTTCCAATGAGCAGTTCTTC
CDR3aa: CASSTGTSGSNEQFF

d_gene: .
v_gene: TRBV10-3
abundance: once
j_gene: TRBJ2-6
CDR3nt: TGTGCCATCGACACGTCATCTGGGGCCAACGTCCTGACTTTC
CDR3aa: CAIDTSSGANVLTF

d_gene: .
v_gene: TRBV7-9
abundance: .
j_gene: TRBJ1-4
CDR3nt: TGTGCCAGCAGCCCCGACAGATATAATGAAAAACTGTTTTTT
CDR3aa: CASSPDRYNEKLFF

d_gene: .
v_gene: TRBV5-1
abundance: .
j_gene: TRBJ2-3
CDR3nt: TGCGCCAGCAGCTTGCGGGGACTTGGCAGCGATACGCAGTATTTT
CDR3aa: CASSLRGLGSDTQYF

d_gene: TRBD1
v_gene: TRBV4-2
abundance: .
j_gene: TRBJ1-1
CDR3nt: TGTGCCAGCAGCCAACCCACAGGGGGGGACACTGAAGCTTTCTTT
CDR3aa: CASSQPTGGDTEAFF

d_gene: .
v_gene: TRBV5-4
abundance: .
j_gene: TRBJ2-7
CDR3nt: TGTGCCAGCAGCTTCTCTGCTGACACCTACGAGCAGTACTTC
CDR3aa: CASSFSADTYEQYF

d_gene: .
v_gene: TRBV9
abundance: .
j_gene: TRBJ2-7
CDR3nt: TGTGCCAGCAGCGTAGGCGCGGGGACCTACGAGCAGTACTTC
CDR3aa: CASSVGAGTYEQYF

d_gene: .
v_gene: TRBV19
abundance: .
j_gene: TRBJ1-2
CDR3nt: TGTGCCAGTAGCGACATTTCCTATGGCTACACCTTC
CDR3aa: CASSDISYGYTF

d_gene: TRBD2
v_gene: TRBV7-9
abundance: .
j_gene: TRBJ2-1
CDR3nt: TGTGCCAGCATCCCGTCGGCGGGGGGGTACAATGAGCAGTTCTTC
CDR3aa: CASIPSAGGYNEQFF